This T cell receptor (beta chain) was sequenced for a study of blood T cells in healthy people across ages. This CDR3 comprises 18 residues. The V and J ends lost 4 bases and 0 bases respectively, with 18 bases between them. Germline loops: CDR1 LGHDT, CDR2 YNNKEL (reference sequence). Study conclusions and caveats: The long-lived group displayed more naive CD4+ cells, plus higher diversity, than the aged donors did.

Together with a sample-barcoded 5' primer, a J-beta primer mix was included in a second PCR lasting roughly 6 to 12 cycles. TCRdb re-derived calls from the 5' RACE reads in MiXCR, one entry per CDR3 protein. The sample shows roughly 500,000 distinct CDR3 sequences, roughly 29% of them seen only once. Remarks on this clonotype: As yet, its antigen is unknown.

This clonotype was obtained from a woman aged 70-85 years in good health. Sequenced material: blood. The rearrangement uses TRBV3-1 and TRBJ1-4; TRBD1 is a possible D gene (6 bases). For the CDR3, the DNA is TGTGCCAGCAGCCCCTGGTGGGGGGCTGATGCAACTAATGAAAAACTGTTTTTT. This gives the protein CASSPWWGADATNEKLFF.